This T cell receptor beta chain was documented in a study of T cell responses to AZD1222 COVID-19 vaccine. The protocol was immunoSEQ multiplex PCR, while the TCRdb copy is restricted to in-frame clones and leaves out a portion. The table lists some 130,000 clones, approximately 88% of them singletons, with approximately 19% in the top ten. The TCR originated in an adult in good health. The material was peripheral blood, obtained on day 0 of MenACWY control vaccination.

The CDR3 coding sequence is TGTGCCAGCCTGCTACGGGCGTATGGCTACACCTTC. This codes for CASLLRAYGYTF. This sequence joins TRBV6-7 and TRBJ1-2; D call uncertain. TRBV6-7 is an open reading frame, and its role is uncertain. CDR3 length: 12 amino acids. Trimming pared 8 bases from V and 5 bases from J, leaving 12 bases between.